The present entry profiles one T cell receptor (beta chain) with its context. This clonotype was found many times. Its binding antigen is unknown. Per-base qualities were not stored, and no clone one base away is much larger. Trimming accounts for 3 bases at V and 11 bases at J, while the number of junction bases matched to no gene is 9. The CDR3 holds 13 amino acids from the cysteine to the phenylalanine. Of the read, only the CDR3 DNA is kept; its 39 bases are in frame from base 1. CDR1 and CDR2, looked up from the germline V gene (reference sequence), are DFQATT and SNEGSKA. The sample comes from a study of neurological immune-mediated disorders (dated by TCRdb to between 2017 and 2020). For context, the study as a whole: Among the 35 or so multiple sclerosis patients, approximately 30 had relapsing-remitting MS and 3 had secondary progressive MS. The roughly 100 TCR-beta libraries included longitudinal samples, technical triplicates and paired sorted CD4+ and CD8+ T-cell subsets alongside PBMC samples. The cohort comprised roughly 70 subjects: around 15 HAM/TSP patients, 35 or so multiple sclerosis patients and around 20 healthy controls. Using UMI-based sequencing, the study compared peripheral blood TCR-beta repertoires from patients with HTLV-I-associated myelopathy (HAM/TSP), patients with multiple sclerosis, and healthy controls. General findings and caveats noted by the study authors: TCR clonal expansion was greatest in HAM/TSP patients and smallest in MS patients, who ranked below even healthy controls. In phylogenetic analysis, the repertoires of 18 of 34 MS patients grouped into a cluster of related CDR3 sequences, which suggests a possible signature at the repertoire level. The MS cluster was not associated with any clinical or MRI features, and the authors stated that larger cohorts are needed. No identical CDR3 amino acid sequences were shared among expanded clones across subjects, suggesting private TCR-beta repertoires in all groups.

To synthesize cDNA, template-switch 5'RACE was performed with a primer carrying a 10-nucleotide random unique molecular identifier so that each TCR transcript was tagged. Each sequencing run produced over 160 million TCR-beta sequences covering 15-18 subjects. The RNeasy kit was used for extraction of total RNA. The KAPA Real-time Library Amplification kit was used to amplify TCR-beta VDJ regions with primers for the TCR constant region and the 5'RACE anchor. Sample indexes and Illumina adaptors were added in a first PCR, after which library yield was increased in a second PCR. After Ampure bead purification, the TCR product of roughly 650 bp was size-selected on a 2% E-gel SizeSelection system. Before pooling, library quality was checked on a Bioanalyzer, concentration was measured with Qubit, and libraries were quantified with the Kapa Library Quantification kit. An Illumina HiSeq 2500 sequenced the libraries paired-end 2 x 150 bp. To increase sequence diversity, roughly 24-32% phiX was spiked into each library pool. Processing in the source paper ran as follows. Quality-filtered reads were processed with the UMI-based MiGEC pipeline, which removed over 75% of raw TCR sequences during error correction. IMGT germline references were used for aligning VDJ genes, and each clonotype was defined as a unique CDR3 amino acid sequence together with its V-J genes. Clonal expansion, Shannon diversity and CDR3 relatedness were evaluated with VDJtools (CalcPairwiseDistances, ClusterSamples), while phylogenetic trees were built in CLCbio workbench. Using coefficient-of-variation modelling across technical triplicates, the study counted a clone as expanded if it had at least 8 unique UMIs. TCRdb reprocessing: public reads trimmed at Q25 with fastp, clones called with MiXCR, in-frame beta chains kept. Every distinct CDR3 protein forms one entry, paired with its most common genes and DNA. These V and J calls are TCRdb output, not the study's own analysis. The sample table records 50,000 to 65,000 distinct CDR3 sequences; 4% to 5.5% of these occur just once. In total, the top ten clones hold 3.4% of the sample.

Libraries from unsorted PBMCs were made from 2 million PBMCs kept in RNAlater at -80 degrees C until RNA extraction. Multiple sclerosis patients were enrolled in a US clinical protocol evaluating disease progression by magnetic resonance imaging. Peripheral blood underwent Ficoll-Hypaque density gradient centrifugation to isolate PBMCs, which were then cryopreserved in liquid nitrogen. This TCR was sampled from a woman between 50 and 59 years old with multiple sclerosis. Material for sequencing was PBMCs. The chain employs TRBV20-1 and TRBJ1-1; the central 10 bases match TRBD1. The DNA sequence follows: TGCAGTGCTAGCGGACAGGGGGACTTTGTGGCTTTCTTT. This is translated as CSASGQGDFVAFF.